The present entry profiles one T cell receptor (beta chain) with its context. This entry belongs to a study of identifying expanded T cells in peripheral blood. V was trimmed by 2 bases and J by 7 bases, leaving 21 bases between them. The CDR3 is 17 amino acids. The germline V gene has CDR1 MNHNS and CDR2 SASEGT. Libraries were prepared by immunoSEQ multiplex PCR; TCRdb keeps only in-frame clonotypes and omits some of them. Of about 90,000 clones in the sample, around 87% were seen once. J is TRBJ2-1 and V is TRBV6-1, with a tentative D call TRBD2 (7 bases). This receptor was taken from a person aged 18 to 69 in good health. The specimen was blood. CDR3 region: CASSEWGPGGPINEQFF. The CDR3 DNA sequence: TGTGCCAGCAGTGAATGGGGACCCGGGGGGCCAATAAATGAGCAGTTCTTC.